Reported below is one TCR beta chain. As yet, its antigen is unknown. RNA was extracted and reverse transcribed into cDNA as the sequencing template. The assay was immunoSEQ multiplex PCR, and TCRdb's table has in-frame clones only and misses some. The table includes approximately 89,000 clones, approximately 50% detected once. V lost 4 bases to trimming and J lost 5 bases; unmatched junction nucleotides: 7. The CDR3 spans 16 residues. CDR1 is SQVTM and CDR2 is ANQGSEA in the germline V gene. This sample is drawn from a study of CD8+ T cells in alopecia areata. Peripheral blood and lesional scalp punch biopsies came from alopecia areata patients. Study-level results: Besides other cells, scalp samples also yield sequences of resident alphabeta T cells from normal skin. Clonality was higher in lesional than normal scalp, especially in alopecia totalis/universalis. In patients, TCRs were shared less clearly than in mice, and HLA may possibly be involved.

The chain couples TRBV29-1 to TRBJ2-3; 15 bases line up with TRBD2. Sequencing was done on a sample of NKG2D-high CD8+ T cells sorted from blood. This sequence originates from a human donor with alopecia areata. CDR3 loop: CSVVGLGLAGGDTQYF. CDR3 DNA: TGCAGCGTTGTGGGGTTGGGACTAGCGGGGGGAGATACGCAGTATTTT.